These 7 T cell receptor beta chains originate from one sample sequenced in a study of beta chain features in type 1 diabetes. Investigators reverse transcribed all isolated RNA, so they sequenced expressed TCRB transcripts. Assay used: immunoSEQ multiplex PCR; TCRdb lists only in-frame clones, some missing. The sample yields a few hundred thousand clones, 10% to 15% seen once. Study-wide findings and caveats: Moderately but significantly shorter TCRB CDR3s were found in Type 1 diabetes patients in all four CD4+ subsets.

No antigen is known for these receptors. Material for sequencing was naive CD4+ T cells from blood. The receptors derive from a woman aged 18-29 years with type 1 diabetes.

In this sample, this clone turned up a few times. CDR3 in amino acids: CASSSGGTSSYEQYF. CDR3 in DNA: TGCGCCAGCAGCTCCGGCGGGACGAGCTCCTACGAGCAGTACTTC. V is TRBV5-1 and J is TRBJ2-7, with D possibly matching TRBD2 (6 bases). CDR1 and CDR2 (germline): SGHRS, YFSETQ. V dropped 3 bases and J dropped 0 bases, with 13 bases sitting between them. The CDR3 is 15 residues long.

This clone was counted a few times. The V and J genes are TRBV10-3 and TRBJ1-2; 9 nucleotides agree with TRBD1. CDR3 size: 13 residues. Per germline, CDR1 ENHRY and CDR2 SYGVKD. After removal of 10 bases from V and 4 bases from J, the junction contained 7 bases not matched to a gene. The CDR3 loop is CATTGTGPYGYTF. CDR3 nucleotide sequence: TGTGCCACCACCGGGACAGGGCCCTATGGCTACACCTTC.

This clone has more than one count but fewer than ten. This chain uses TRBV30 with TRBJ2-7; the match to TRBD2 covers 13 bases. Germline V lookup: CDR1 GTSNPN, CDR2 SVGIG (reference sequence). The CDR3 runs 20 residues. After removal of 1 base from V and 2 bases from J, the junction contained 17 bases not matched to a gene. In DNA form, the CDR3 reads TGTGCCTGGAGTGGCGAGCGGACTAGCGGGAGAGGGTCGAAGGCCTACGAGCAGTACTTC. Encoded protein: CAWSGERTSGRGSKAYEQYF.

This clone was seen only a few times. The V call is TRBV30, the J call TRBJ2-7; D may be TRBD1 (6 bases). The CDR3 is made up of 12 amino acids. Trimming shortened V by 5 bases and J by 6 bases, and 14 bases separated the two germline ends. Germline V gene lookup returns CDR1 GTSNPN and CDR2 SVGIG (reference sequence). The CDR3 region is CAWGGQLGEQYF. In DNA form, the CDR3 reads TGTGCCTGGGGAGGACAGTTAGGCGAGCAGTACTTC.

A few counts support this clone. Other DNA sequences in this specimen translate into the identical CDR3. The rearrangement uses TRBV20-1 and TRBJ2-5, with D unclear. With 5 bases removed from V and 2 bases from J, the gap between germline ends came to 3 bases. CDR3 length: 10 amino acids. Germline CDR1 DFQATT, CDR2 SNEGSKA (reference sequence). The CDR3: CSAPQETQYF. The CDR3 region has the DNA TGCAGTGCTCCACAAGAGACCCAGTACTTC.

There are a few counts of this clone. The chain uses TRBV7-2 and TRBJ1-1; no firm D call. The CDR3 is made up of 15 amino acids. V lost 6 bases and J lost 6, with 20 bases in between. Germline V lookup: CDR1 SGHTA, CDR2 FQGNSA. The CDR3 region has the DNA TGTGCCAGCAGTCCACGGGTCGCCCTCGGGGCTGAAGCTTTCTTT. As protein: CASSPRVALGAEAFF.

In the case of this clone: The sample contains more than one DNA sequence encoding this CDR3. This chain links TRBV2 with TRBJ1-1; 7 bases line up with TRBD1. Germline CDR1 is SNHLY and CDR2 is FYNNEI. The CDR3 consists of 13 residues. V shed 6 bases, J shed 1 base, and the junction held 2 bases outside the gene matches. CDR3 nucleotides: TGTGCCAGCAGCCGGGACAGGAACACTGAAGCTTTCTTT. It codes for CASSRDRNTEAFF.